The 21 T cell receptor beta chains in this list originate from one sample, sequenced in a study of T cells in localized non-small cell lung cancer. Libraries were prepared by immunoSEQ multiplex PCR; TCRdb keeps only in-frame clonotypes and omits some of them. The table records around 10,000 clones, around 79% of them present only once. The source was peripheral blood, collected before any cancer treatment. All receptors derive from a male donor aged 60 or over with stage I lung adenocarcinoma.

The CDR3, as DNA: TGTGCCAGCAGCCAAGCCGGTGAGGGGACCTACGAGCAGTACTTC. Its translation: CASSQAGEGTYEQYF. The chain carries TRBV5-4 and TRBJ2-7; either TRBD1 or TRBD2 may fit D (5 bases each). Germline CDR1 reads SGHNT; CDR2 reads YYREEE (reference sequence). V was trimmed by 4 bases and J by 2 bases, leaving 16 bases between them. The CDR3 consists of 15 residues. Together with reference TRBV5-4 and TRBJ2-7, the CDR3 gives the full variable domain: ETGVTQSPTHLIKTRGQQVTLRCSSQSGHNTVSWYQQALGQGPQFIFQYYREEENGRGNFPPRFSGLQFPNYSSELNVNALELDDSALYLCASSQAGEGTYEQYFGPGTRLTVT.

The chain couples TRBV27 to TRBJ1-2, with TRBD1 matching over 8 bases. Trimming cost V 4 bases and J 13 bases; bases outside gene matches: 17. CDR1 and CDR2 (germline): MNHEY, SMNVEV (reference sequence). This CDR3 comprises 15 residues. The CDR3 DNA reads TGTGCCAGCAGTTCCAATACCGGGACAGGCTTATCATCCACCTTC. Amino acid sequence: CASSSNTGTGLSSTF.

This clone showed up just a few times. The rearrangement links TRBV4-1 to TRBJ2-7; no reliable D call. Germline V CDR1 and CDR2: MGHRA, YSYEKL. The CDR3 loop spans 18 amino acids. V gave up 0 bases and J gave up 2 bases, with 20 bases separating them. The CDR3 nucleotides are TGCGCCAGCAGCCAAGAGTCCCCCTTCGGCGGTACCACCTACGAGCAGTACTTC. This translates into CASSQESPFGGTTYEQYF.

The chain recombines TRBV19 with TRBJ1-1; D is ambiguous. V lost 3 bases and J lost 1, with 6 bases in between. The CDR3 spans 13 residues. The germline CDR1 and CDR2 sequences are LNHDA and SQIVND (reference sequence). DNA for the CDR3: TGTGCCAGTAGTATCGTGGCGAACACTGAAGCTTTCTTT. Translating it yields CASSIVANTEAFF.

This chain links TRBV5-1 with TRBJ1-2; TRBD1 aligns across 10 bases. Germline CDR1 SGHRS, CDR2 YFSETQ. Unmatched junction bases numbered 15, after V lost 2 bases and J lost 8 bases. This CDR3 is built from 17 residues. In DNA, the CDR3 is TGCGCCAGCAGCTTCAAGGATCCGAGACAGGGGGCGAACGGCTACACCTTC. Translated: CASSFKDPRQGANGYTF. Drawing the rest from reference TRBV5-1 and TRBJ1-2, the complete variable domain is KAGVTQTPRYLIKTRGQQVTLSCSPISGHRSVSWYQQTPGQGLQFLFEYFSETQRNKGNFPGRFSGRQFSNSRSEMNVSTLELGDSALYLCASSFKDPRQGANGYTFGSGTRLTVV.

This rearrangement joins TRBV6-1 to TRBJ1-1; 8 positions agree with TRBD1. J was trimmed by 2 bases and V by 8 bases; bases with no gene match: 7. This CDR3 contains 14 residues. Germline V gene lookup returns CDR1 MNHNS and CDR2 SASEGT. CDR3 in DNA: TGTGCCAGCGTACGACAGGGGCCAAACACTGAAGCTTTCTTT. It specifies CASVRQGPNTEAFF.

This clone showed up just once. This chain uses TRBV4-2 with TRBJ1-2; 7 bases fit TRBD1. V shed 7 bases and J 3 bases; nucleotides not matched to a gene: 17. The CDR3 runs 17 residues. Germline values: CDR1 LGHNA, CDR2 YNFKEQ. The CDR3 nucleotides are TGTGCCAGCACTAGCGAAAAAGGGGGCCCGAAATACTATGGCTACACCTTC. Its protein product is CASTSEKGGPKYYGYTF.

V is TRBV7-9 and J is TRBJ1-5, with a possible D match to TRBD1 (6 bases). V was clipped by 8 bases and J by 0 bases, with 11 bases between them. Germline values: CDR1 SEHNR, CDR2 FQNEAQ (reference sequence). The CDR3 consists of 14 residues. CDR3 loop: CASGRQDSNQPQHF. CDR3 sequence (DNA): TGTGCCAGCGGCCGACAGGATAGCAATCAGCCCCAGCATTTT. The full variable domain, rest sourced from reference TRBV7-9 and TRBJ1-5, is DTGVSQNPRHKITKRGQNVTFRCDPISEHNRLYWYRQTLGQGPEFLTYFQNEAQLEKSRLLSDRFSAERPKGSFSTLEIQRTEQGDSAMYLCASGRQDSNQPQHFGDGTRLSIL.

The chain links TRBV10-1 to TRBJ2-2, with TRBD1 matching over 9 bases. The CDR3 sequence is 15 residues long. Trimming removed 4 bases from V and 5 bases from J; junction bases left unmatched: 5. Germline values: CDR1 WNHNN, CDR2 SYGVQD (reference sequence). The CDR3 is CASSARDRVTGELFF. Written as DNA, the CDR3 is TGCGCCAGCAGTGCCCGGGACAGGGTAACCGGGGAGCTGTTTTTT.

The chain joins TRBV2 to TRBJ1-5, with D possibly matching TRBD1 (5 bases). The V gene lost 7 bases and the J gene lost 0 bases, with 10 bases spanning the gap. Germline loops: CDR1 SNHLY, CDR2 FYNNEI. The CDR3 has 14 amino acids. DNA for the CDR3: TGTGCCAGCATGACGAGGGGTAGCAATCAGCCCCAGCATTTT. Its protein product is CASMTRGSNQPQHF.

V is TRBV11-2 and J is TRBJ2-5; 9 bases are a match to TRBD2. The CDR3 covers 15 residues. The V segment lost 3 bases and the J segment 2 bases; nucleotides outside the gene matches: 4. Germline loops: CDR1 SGHAT, CDR2 FQNNGV. CDR3 nucleotide sequence: TGTGCCAGCAGCTTTAGCGGGGGACAACAAGAGACCCAGTACTTC. Its protein product is CASSFSGGQQETQYF. Full variable domain (rest looked up from reference TRBV11-2 and TRBJ2-5): EAGVAQSPRYKIIEKRQSVAFWCNPISGHATLYWYQQILGQGPKLLIQFQNNGVVDDSQLPKDRFSAERLKGVDSTLKIQPAKLEDSAVYLCASSFSGGQQETQYFGPGTRLLVL.

This chain joins TRBV5-1 and TRBJ2-2; D is unresolved. Germline V gene data show CDR1 as SGHRS and CDR2 as YFSETQ. The V gene lost 0 bases and the J gene lost 6 bases, with 6 bases spanning the gap. The CDR3 is made up of 13 amino acids. CDR3 nucleotides: TGCGCCAGCAGCTTGGAGGCGGCCGGGGAGCTGTTTTTT. Its translation is CASSLEAAGELFF.

This chain links TRBV5-1 with TRBJ2-1; D call uncertain. Germline lookup yields CDR1 SGHRS and CDR2 YFSETQ. The ends were cut back, 4 bases at V and 5 bases at J, with 13 bases in the middle. CDR3 size: 14 residues. The CDR3 spells CASSAPPGDNEQFF. In nucleotides, the CDR3 is TGCGCCAGCAGCGCCCCACCTGGGGACAATGAGCAGTTCTTC.

The V call is TRBV5-4, the J call TRBJ2-5; 7 bases are shared with TRBD2. The V gene end was trimmed by 4 bases and the J gene end by 2 bases; junction bases not matched to a gene: 8. This CDR3 spans 15 amino acids. CDR1 is SGHNT and CDR2 is YYREEE in the germline V gene (reference sequence). The CDR3 DNA follows: TGTGCCAGCAGCCCTCCTCGGGGAGGGCAAGAGACCCAGTACTTC. It encodes CASSPPRGGQETQYF.

The chain employs TRBV7-6 and TRBJ2-5; 8 nucleotides align to TRBD1. The J call is in doubt because the DNA end fits TRBJ2-7 better. This CDR3 has 15 amino acids. Germline CDR1 reads SGHVS; CDR2 reads FNYEAQ. CDR3 sequence: CASSRDRSTSYEQYF. The DNA of the CDR3 is TGTGCCAGCAGCAGGGACAGGTCCACCTCCTACGAGCAGTACTTC.

V is TRBV18 and J is TRBJ1-4, with 7 bases lining up with TRBD1. V trimming: 2 bases; J trimming: 7 bases; junction bases outside the gene matches: 4. The CDR3 consists of 14 residues. CDR1 is KGHSH, CDR2 LQKENI, per germline. The CDR3: CASSPSGGGEKLFF. The CDR3 nucleotides are TGTGCCAGCTCACCATCAGGGGGTGGTGAAAAACTGTTTTTT.

V gene TRBV28 combines with J gene TRBJ1-2; 11 bases map to TRBD1. CDR1 is MDHEN, CDR2 SYDVKM, per germline. The CDR3 extends over 14 amino acids. V lost 0 bases to trimming and J lost 6 bases; unmatched junction nucleotides: 0. The CDR3 DNA is TGTGCCAGCAGTTTATGGGGACAGGGGGATGGCTACACCTTC. Amino acids: CASSLWGQGDGYTF.

Concerning this clone itself: This sample includes further DNA sequences coding for the same CDR3. V usage is TRBV6-1 and J usage is TRBJ2-7; 8 bases align to TRBD1. The CDR3 loop spans 15 amino acids. Germline loops: CDR1 MNHNS, CDR2 SASEGT. Trimming cost V 9 bases and J 3 bases; bases outside gene matches: 13. The CDR3 DNA reads TGTGCCAGTGGTGACAGGGGTGCGGGGAACTACGAGCAGTACTTC. Translated: CASGDRGAGNYEQYF.

The chain joins TRBV9 to TRBJ1-6, with a weak D call TRBD1 (6 bases). The CDR3 spans 15 residues. The germline V gene has CDR1 SGDLS and CDR2 YYNGEE. Trimming shortened V by 2 bases and J by 5 bases, and 11 bases separated the two germline ends. The CDR3 loop reads CASSVGGGDNSPLHF. The CDR3 coding sequence is TGTGCCAGCAGCGTCGGAGGGGGTGATAATTCACCCCTCCACTTT.

The chain couples TRBV5-1 to TRBJ1-1; no reliable D call. The V end was cut by 1 base, the J end by 3 bases, with 10 bases between. CDR1 and CDR2 (germline): SGHRS, YFSETQ. The CDR3 extends over 14 amino acids. The CDR3 DNA follows: TGCGCCAGCAGCTTGACGGGCGGCTACACTGAAGCTTTCTTT. Protein sequence: CASSLTGGYTEAFF.

The chain employs TRBV5-5 and TRBJ1-2; D is unresolved. CDR1 is SGHKS and CDR2 is YYEKEE in the germline V gene (reference sequence). Between the trimmed V and J ends, which lost 2 bases and 4 bases, there was a span of 15 bases. The CDR3 is made up of 15 amino acids. The CDR3 reads CASSLGFLPIYGYTF. The CDR3 DNA reads TGTGCCAGCAGCTTAGGGTTTTTACCGATCTATGGCTACACCTTC. The complete variable domain, with remaining parts taken from reference TRBV5-5 and TRBJ1-2, reads DAGVTQSPTHLIKTRGQQVTLRCSPISGHKSVSWYQQVLGQGPQFIFQYYEKEERGRGNFPDRFSARQFPNYSSELNVNALLLGDSALYLCASSLGFLPIYGYTFGSGTRLTVV.